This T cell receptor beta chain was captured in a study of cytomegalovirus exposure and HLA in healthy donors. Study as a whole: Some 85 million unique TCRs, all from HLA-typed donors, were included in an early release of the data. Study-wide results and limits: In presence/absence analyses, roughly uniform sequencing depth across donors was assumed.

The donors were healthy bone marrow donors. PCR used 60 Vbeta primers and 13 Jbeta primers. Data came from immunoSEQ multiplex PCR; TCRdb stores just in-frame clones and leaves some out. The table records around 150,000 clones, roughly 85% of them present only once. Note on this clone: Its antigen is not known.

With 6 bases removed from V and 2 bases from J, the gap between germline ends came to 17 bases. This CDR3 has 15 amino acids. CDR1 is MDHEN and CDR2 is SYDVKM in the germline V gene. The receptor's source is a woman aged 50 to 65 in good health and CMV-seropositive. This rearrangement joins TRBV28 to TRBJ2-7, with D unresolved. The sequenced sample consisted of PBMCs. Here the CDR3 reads CASRATSRVTYEQYF. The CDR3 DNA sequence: TGTGCCAGCAGAGCCACCTCCCGGGTCACCTACGAGCAGTACTTC. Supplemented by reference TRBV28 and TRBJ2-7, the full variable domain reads DVKVTQSSRYLVKRTGEKVFLECVQDMDHENMFWYRQDPGLGLRLIYFSYDVKMKEKGDIPEGYSVSREKKERFSLILESASTNQTSMYLCASRATSRVTYEQYFGPGTRLTVT.